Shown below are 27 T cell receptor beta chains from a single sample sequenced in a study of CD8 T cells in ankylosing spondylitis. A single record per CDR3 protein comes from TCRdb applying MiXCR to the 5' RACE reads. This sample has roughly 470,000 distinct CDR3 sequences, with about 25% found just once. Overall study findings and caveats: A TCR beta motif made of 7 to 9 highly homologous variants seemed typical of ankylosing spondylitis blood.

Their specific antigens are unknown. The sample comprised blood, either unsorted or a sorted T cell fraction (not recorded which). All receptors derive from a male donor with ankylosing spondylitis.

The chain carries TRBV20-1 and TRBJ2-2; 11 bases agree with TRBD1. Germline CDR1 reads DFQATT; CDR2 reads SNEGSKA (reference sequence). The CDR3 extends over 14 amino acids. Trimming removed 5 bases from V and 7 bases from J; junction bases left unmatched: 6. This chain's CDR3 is CSAAPGQGGGELFF. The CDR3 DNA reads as TGCAGTGCTGCCCCGGGACAGGGGGGCGGGGAGCTGTTTTTT.

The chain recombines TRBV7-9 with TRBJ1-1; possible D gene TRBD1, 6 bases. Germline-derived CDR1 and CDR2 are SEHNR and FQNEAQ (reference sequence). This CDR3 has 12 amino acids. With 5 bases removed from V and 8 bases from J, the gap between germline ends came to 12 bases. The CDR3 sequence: CASSPEGGEAFF. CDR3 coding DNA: TGTGCCAGCAGCCCAGAGGGGGGAGAAGCTTTCTTT.

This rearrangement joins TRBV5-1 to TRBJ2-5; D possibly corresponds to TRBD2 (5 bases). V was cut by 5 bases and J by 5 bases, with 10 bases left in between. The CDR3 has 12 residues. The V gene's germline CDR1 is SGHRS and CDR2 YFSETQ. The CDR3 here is CASSGELETQYF. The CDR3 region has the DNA TGCGCCAGCAGTGGGGAGTTGGAGACCCAGTACTTC.

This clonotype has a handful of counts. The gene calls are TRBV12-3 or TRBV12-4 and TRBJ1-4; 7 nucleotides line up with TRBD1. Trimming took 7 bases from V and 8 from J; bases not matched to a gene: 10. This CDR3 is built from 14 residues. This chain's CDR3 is CASTLDRVSEKLFF. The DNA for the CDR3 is TGTGCCAGCACCCTCGACAGGGTGAGCGAAAAACTGTTTTTT.

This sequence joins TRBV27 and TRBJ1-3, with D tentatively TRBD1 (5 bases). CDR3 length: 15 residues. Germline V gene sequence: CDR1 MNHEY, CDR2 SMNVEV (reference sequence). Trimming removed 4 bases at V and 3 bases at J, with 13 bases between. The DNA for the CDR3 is TGTGCCAGCAGTTCTTTATCAGGGTTTGGAAACACCATATATTTT. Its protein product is CASSSLSGFGNTIYF.

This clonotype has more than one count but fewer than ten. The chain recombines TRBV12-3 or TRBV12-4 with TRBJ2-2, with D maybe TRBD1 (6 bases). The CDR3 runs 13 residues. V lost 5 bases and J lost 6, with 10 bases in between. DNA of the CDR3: TGTGCCAGCAGTCCTCAGGGGCCCGGGGAGCTGTTTTTT. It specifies CASSPQGPGELFF.

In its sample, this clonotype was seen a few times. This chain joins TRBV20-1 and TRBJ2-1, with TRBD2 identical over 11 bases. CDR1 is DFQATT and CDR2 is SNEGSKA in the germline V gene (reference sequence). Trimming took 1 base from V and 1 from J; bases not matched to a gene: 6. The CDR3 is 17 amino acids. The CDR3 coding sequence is TGCAGTGCTAGAGGACTAGCGGGAACAGGTTCCTACAATGAGCAGTTCTTC. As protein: CSARGLAGTGSYNEQFF.

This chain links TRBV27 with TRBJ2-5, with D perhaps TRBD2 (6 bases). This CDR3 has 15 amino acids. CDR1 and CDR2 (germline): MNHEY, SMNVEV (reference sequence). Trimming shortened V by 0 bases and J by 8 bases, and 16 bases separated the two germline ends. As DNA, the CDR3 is TGTGCCAGCAGTTTATCCGGGACTGGGGAGAGAACCCAGTACTTC. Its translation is CASSLSGTGERTQYF.

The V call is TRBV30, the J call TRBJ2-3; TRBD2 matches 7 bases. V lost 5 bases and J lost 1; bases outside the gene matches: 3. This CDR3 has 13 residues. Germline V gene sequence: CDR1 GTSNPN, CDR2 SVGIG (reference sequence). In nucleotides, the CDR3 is TGTGCCTGGGGCGGGAGAGGCACAGATACGCAGTATTTT. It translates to CAWGGRGTDTQYF.

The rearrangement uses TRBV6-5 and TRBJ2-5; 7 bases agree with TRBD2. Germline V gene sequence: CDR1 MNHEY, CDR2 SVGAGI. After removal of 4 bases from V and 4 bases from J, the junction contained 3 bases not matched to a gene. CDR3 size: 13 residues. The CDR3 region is CASSSAGVETQYF. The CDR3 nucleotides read TGTGCCAGCAGTTCCGCGGGGGTAGAGACCCAGTACTTC.

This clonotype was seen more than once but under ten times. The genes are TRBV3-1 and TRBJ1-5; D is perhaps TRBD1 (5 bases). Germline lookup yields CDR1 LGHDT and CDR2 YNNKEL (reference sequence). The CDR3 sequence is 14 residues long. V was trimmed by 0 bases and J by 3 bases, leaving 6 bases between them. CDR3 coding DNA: TGTGCCAGCAGCCAAGAGGGGACCAATCAGCCCCAGCATTTT. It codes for CASSQEGTNQPQHF.

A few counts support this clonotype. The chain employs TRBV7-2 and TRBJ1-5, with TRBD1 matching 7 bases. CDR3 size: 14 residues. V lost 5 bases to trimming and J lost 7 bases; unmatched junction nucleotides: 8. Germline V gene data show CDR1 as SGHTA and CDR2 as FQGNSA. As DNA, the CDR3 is TGTGCCAGCAGCCCCTCGACAGGGACCCAGCCCCAGCATTTT. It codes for CASSPSTGTQPQHF.

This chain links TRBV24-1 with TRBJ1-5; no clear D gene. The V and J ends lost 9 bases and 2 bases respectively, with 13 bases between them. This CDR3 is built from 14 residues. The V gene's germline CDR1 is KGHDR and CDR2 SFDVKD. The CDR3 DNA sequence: TGTGCCACCGGCGGAAAGGGAGGCAATCAGCCCCAGCATTTT. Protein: CATGGKGGNQPQHF.

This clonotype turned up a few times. CDR3 sequence (DNA): TGCGCCACCTCCCCCGAAGGGGGCTCGTCAGAGACCCAGTACTTC. Its translation is CATSPEGGSSETQYF. This chain connects TRBV5-1 to TRBJ2-5; TRBD1 matches 7 bases. J was trimmed by 4 bases and V by 9 bases; bases with no gene match: 15. Germline values: CDR1 SGHRS, CDR2 YFSETQ. The CDR3 covers 15 residues.

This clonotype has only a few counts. Here the CDR3 reads CASSFTGGAVNNEQFF. In DNA form, the CDR3 reads TGTGCCAGCAGCTTCACAGGGGGCGCAGTAAACAATGAGCAGTTCTTC. The rearrangement uses TRBV11-2 and TRBJ2-1; TRBD1 matches at 9 bases. V gave up 3 bases and J gave up 5 bases; unmatched junction bases: 8. Germline V gives CDR1 SGHAT, CDR2 FQNNGV. This CDR3 comprises 16 residues.

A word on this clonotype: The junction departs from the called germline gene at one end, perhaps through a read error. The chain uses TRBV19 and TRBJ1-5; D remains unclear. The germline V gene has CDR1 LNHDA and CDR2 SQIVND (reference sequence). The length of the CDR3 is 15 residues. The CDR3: CASSISGYSYQPQHF. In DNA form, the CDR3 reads TGTGCCAGTAGTATTTCGGGTTATAGCTATCAGCCCCAGCATTTT.

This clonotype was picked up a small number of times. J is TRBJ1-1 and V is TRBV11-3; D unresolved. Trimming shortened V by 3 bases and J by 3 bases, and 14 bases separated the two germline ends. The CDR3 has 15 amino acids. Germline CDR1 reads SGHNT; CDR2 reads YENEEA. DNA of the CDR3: TGTGCCAGCAGCTTCGTTAATCCTAGTGACACTGAAGCTTTCTTT. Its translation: CASSFVNPSDTEAFF.

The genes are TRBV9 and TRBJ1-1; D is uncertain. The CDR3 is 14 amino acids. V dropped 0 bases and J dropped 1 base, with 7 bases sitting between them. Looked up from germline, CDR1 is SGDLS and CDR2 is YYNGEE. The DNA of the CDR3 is TGTGCCAGCAGCGTAGCCGGGCAGAACACTGAAGCTTTCTTT. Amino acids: CASSVAGQNTEAFF.

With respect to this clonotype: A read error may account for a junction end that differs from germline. CDR3: CSARGDRVTPNYGYTF. CDR3 bases: TGCAGTGCCAGAGGGGACAGGGTAACGCCTAACTATGGCTACACCTTC. The V and J genes are TRBV20-1 and TRBJ1-2; 9 bases line up with TRBD1. CDR3 length equals 16 residues. From germline, CDR1 is DFQATT and CDR2 SNEGSKA (reference sequence).

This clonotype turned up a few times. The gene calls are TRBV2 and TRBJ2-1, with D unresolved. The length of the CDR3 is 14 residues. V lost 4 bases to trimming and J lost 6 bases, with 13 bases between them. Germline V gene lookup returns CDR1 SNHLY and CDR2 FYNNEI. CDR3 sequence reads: CASSGIRALNEQFF. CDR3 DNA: TGTGCCAGCAGTGGGATTAGGGCGCTCAATGAGCAGTTCTTC.

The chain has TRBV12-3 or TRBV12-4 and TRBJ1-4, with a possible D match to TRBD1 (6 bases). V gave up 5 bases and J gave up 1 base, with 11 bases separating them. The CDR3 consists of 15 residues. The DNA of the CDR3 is TGTGCCAGCAGTACCCCACAGGGAACTAATGAAAAACTGTTTTTT. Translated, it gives CASSTPQGTNEKLFF.

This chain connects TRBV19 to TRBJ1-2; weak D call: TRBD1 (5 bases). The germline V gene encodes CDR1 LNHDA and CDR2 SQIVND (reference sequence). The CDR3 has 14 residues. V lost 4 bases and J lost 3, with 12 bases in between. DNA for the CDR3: TGTGCCAGTAGTACCAGGGAGGGATACTATGGCTACACCTTC. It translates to CASSTREGYYGYTF.

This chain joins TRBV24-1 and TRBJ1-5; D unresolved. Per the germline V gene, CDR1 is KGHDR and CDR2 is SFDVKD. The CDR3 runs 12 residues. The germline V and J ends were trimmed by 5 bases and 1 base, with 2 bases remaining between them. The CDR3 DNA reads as TGTGCCACCAGTGCCAGCAATCAGCCCCAGCATTTT. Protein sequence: CATSASNQPQHF.

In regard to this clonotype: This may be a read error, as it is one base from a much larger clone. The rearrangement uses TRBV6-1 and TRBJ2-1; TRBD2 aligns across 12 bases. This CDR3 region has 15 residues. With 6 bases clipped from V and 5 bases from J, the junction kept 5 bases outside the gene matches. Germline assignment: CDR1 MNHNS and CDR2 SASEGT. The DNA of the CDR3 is TGTGCCAGCAGGCGGACTAGCGGGGTGAACAATGAGCAGTTCTTC. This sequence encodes CASRRTSGVNNEQFF.

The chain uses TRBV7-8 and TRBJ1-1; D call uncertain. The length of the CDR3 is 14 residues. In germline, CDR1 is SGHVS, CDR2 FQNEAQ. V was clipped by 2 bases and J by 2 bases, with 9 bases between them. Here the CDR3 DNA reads TGTGCCAGCAGCTTATATGTGGAAAACACTGAAGCTTTCTTT. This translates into CASSLYVENTEAFF.

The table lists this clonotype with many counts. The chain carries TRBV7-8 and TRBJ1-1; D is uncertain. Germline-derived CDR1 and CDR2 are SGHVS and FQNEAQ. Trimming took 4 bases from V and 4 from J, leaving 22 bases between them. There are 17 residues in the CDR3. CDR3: CASSSRRQAIGGTEAFF. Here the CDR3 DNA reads TGTGCCAGCAGCTCGCGGCGGCAGGCCATTGGTGGCACTGAAGCTTTCTTT.

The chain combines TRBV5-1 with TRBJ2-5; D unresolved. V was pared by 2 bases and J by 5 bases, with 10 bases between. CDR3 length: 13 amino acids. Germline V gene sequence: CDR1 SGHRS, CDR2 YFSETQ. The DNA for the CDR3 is TGCGCCAGCAGCTTTCCTGCCGCCGAGACCCAGTACTTC. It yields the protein CASSFPAAETQYF. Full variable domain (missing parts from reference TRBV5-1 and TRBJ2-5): KAGVTQTPRYLIKTRGQQVTLSCSPISGHRSVSWYQQTPGQGLQFLFEYFSETQRNKGNFPGRFSGRQFSNSRSEMNVSTLELGDSALYLCASSFPAAETQYFGPGTRLLVL.